These 31 T cell receptor beta chains were all obtained from the same sample, sequenced in a study of graft-versus-host responses after intestinal transplantation. The authors processed graft tissue to release intraepithelial and lamina propria lymphocytes. Here immunoSEQ multiplex PCR was the method, and the copy in TCRdb shows in-frame clones only, minus some. The table includes just over 15,000 clones, just under 75% detected once. The sequencing used ileum tissue, collected 14 days after transplant. The receptors derive from a human patient who received an intestinal transplant, so some T cells may come from the graft donor.

The V call is TRBV7-9, the J call TRBJ2-1; D is undetermined. The CDR3 runs 11 residues. CDR1 and CDR2 from the germline V gene are SEHNR and FQNEAQ (reference sequence). V lost 5 bases to trimming and J lost 3 bases, with 2 bases between them. DNA of the CDR3: TGTGCCAGCAGCCACTACAATGAGCAGTTCTTC. It translates to CASSHYNEQFF.

This chain joins TRBV30 and TRBJ2-7, with a weak D call TRBD2 (6 bases). The CDR3 runs to 14 residues. The V end was cut by 5 bases, the J end by 0 bases, with 14 bases between. Germline CDR1 and CDR2: GTSNPN and SVGIG (reference sequence). CDR3 nucleotides: TGTGCCTGGGAGATCGGGAGTAACTCCTACGAGCAGTACTTC. This translates into CAWEIGSNSYEQYF.

V is TRBV28 and J is TRBJ1-5, with D perhaps matching TRBD1 (5 bases). This CDR3 contains 15 residues. CDR1 is MDHEN, CDR2 SYDVKM, per germline. Trimming shortened V by 3 bases and J by 3 bases, and 12 bases separated the two germline ends. The CDR3 is CASSFRGAFNQPQHF. CDR3 DNA: TGTGCCAGCAGTTTCAGAGGGGCCTTCAATCAGCCCCAGCATTTT.

V usage is TRBV18 and J usage is TRBJ2-7, with 7 bases matching TRBD1. The V gene's germline CDR1 is KGHSH and CDR2 LQKENI. V lost 0 bases, J lost 2 bases, and 10 bases stayed unmatched. The CDR3 runs to 17 residues. The CDR3, as DNA: TGTGCCAGCTCACCACCTCTAAGGACAGGACCCACCTACGAGCAGTACTTC. This codes for CASSPPLRTGPTYEQYF.

Only a few counts were recorded for this clone. V and J are TRBV9 and TRBJ1-1; D ambiguous. The CDR3 has 13 residues. Germline V gene data show CDR1 as SGDLS and CDR2 as YYNGEE. V dropped 4 bases and J dropped 1 base, with 8 bases sitting between them. CDR3 nucleotides: TGTGCCAGCAGCAAGGGAGGGAACACTGAAGCTTTCTTT. Amino acids: CASSKGGNTEAFF.

V and J are TRBV7-2 and TRBJ2-1; D uncertain. The CDR3 has 13 amino acids. Germline V gives CDR1 SGHTA, CDR2 FQGNSA. Trimming removed 1 base from V and 2 bases from J, with 3 bases in between. CDR3 coding DNA: TGTGCCAGCAGCTTAGTACCCTACAATGAGCAGTTCTTC. This translates into CASSLVPYNEQFF. Looking up the rest from reference TRBV7-2 and TRBJ2-1 gives the full variable domain: GAGVSQSPSNKVTEKGKDVELRCDPISGHTALYWYRQSLGQGLEFLIYFQGNSAPDKSGLPSDRFSAERTGGSVSTLTIQRTQQEDSAVYLCASSLVPYNEQFFGPGTRLTVL.

The chain is built from TRBV7-9 and TRBJ2-2; TRBD1 matches at 8 bases. The CDR3 is made up of 15 amino acids. V trimming: 5 bases; J trimming: 3 bases; junction bases outside the gene matches: 5. Germline V lookup: CDR1 SEHNR, CDR2 FQNEAQ (reference sequence). The CDR3 spells CASSMDRDDTGELFF. CDR3 DNA: TGTGCCAGCAGCATGGACAGGGATGACACCGGGGAGCTGTTTTTT.

This sequence joins TRBV6-1 and TRBJ1-2; D remains ambiguous. Germline CDR1 and CDR2: MNHNS and SASEGT. V was clipped by 2 bases and J by 5 bases, with 12 bases between them. The CDR3 length is 14 residues. The DNA of the CDR3 is TGTGCCAGCAGTGAAAGGATGGGCCGTTATGGCTACACCTTC. Encoded protein: CASSERMGRYGYTF.

J is TRBJ1-2 and V is TRBV9; maybe TRBD1 (5 bases). The CDR3 is 13 residues long. V was pared by 5 bases and J by 0 bases, with 8 bases between. Germline-derived CDR1 and CDR2 are SGDLS and YYNGEE. Here the CDR3 DNA reads TGTGCCAGCAGTGGGGGGACTAACTATGGCTACACCTTC. Encoded protein: CASSGGTNYGYTF.

This chain joins TRBV27 and TRBJ1-1; no clear D. The length of the CDR3 is 14 residues. Germline CDR1 MNHEY, CDR2 SMNVEV (reference sequence). V was cut by 5 bases and J by 1 base, with 11 bases left in between. CDR3 residues: CASSVARGNTEAFF. CDR3 coding DNA: TGTGCCAGCAGTGTGGCTCGGGGGAACACTGAAGCTTTCTTT.

The chain combines TRBV7-3 with TRBJ1-6, with 9 bases aligning to TRBD1. The V segment lost 3 bases and the J segment 7 bases; nucleotides outside the gene matches: 1. CDR3 size: 14 residues. Germline V gene data show CDR1 as SGHTA and CDR2 as FQGTGA. The DNA for the CDR3 is TGTGCCAGCAGCTTGGACAGGGGAAATTCACCCCTCCACTTT. Protein sequence: CASSLDRGNSPLHF.

This rearrangement joins TRBV5-1 to TRBJ2-7; 7 nucleotides align to TRBD2. The germline gives CDR1 SGHRS, CDR2 YFSETQ. V gave up 0 bases and J gave up 2 bases; unmatched junction bases: 14. CDR3 size: 18 residues. This chain's CDR3 is CASSLAWLGAGNPYEQYF. CDR3 DNA: TGCGCCAGCAGCTTGGCTTGGTTGGGAGCGGGAAACCCCTACGAGCAGTACTTC. The entire variable domain, with the rest obtained from reference TRBV5-1 and TRBJ2-7, is as follows: KAGVTQTPRYLIKTRGQQVTLSCSPISGHRSVSWYQQTPGQGLQFLFEYFSETQRNKGNFPGRFSGRQFSNSRSEMNVSTLELGDSALYLCASSLAWLGAGNPYEQYFGPGTRLTVT.

This chain joins TRBV27 and TRBJ2-5; unclear D gene. This CDR3 contains 13 residues. The ends were cut back, 8 bases at V and 2 bases at J, with 12 bases in the middle. Germline V CDR1 and CDR2: MNHEY, SMNVEV (reference sequence). The CDR3 sequence is CASGEIGQETQYF. CDR3 nucleotides: TGTGCCAGCGGGGAAATAGGACAAGAGACCCAGTACTTC.

As DNA, the CDR3 is TGTGCCAGCAGCGACAGGGGTGAGGTCAGCTACGAGCAGTACTTC. Encoded protein: CASSDRGEVSYEQYF. The chain couples TRBV7-2 to TRBJ2-7, with 8 nucleotides matching TRBD1. CDR1 and CDR2 (germline): SGHTA, FQGNSA. V trimming: 5 bases; J trimming: 3 bases; junction bases outside the gene matches: 9. This CDR3 has 15 residues.

This chain connects TRBV4-1 to TRBJ2-7; unclear D gene. This CDR3 is 16 amino acids long. Trimming stripped 0 bases from V and 2 bases from J, with 14 bases between. The V gene's germline CDR1 is MGHRA and CDR2 YSYEKL. CDR3 in amino acids: CASSQESQAEPYEQYF. CDR3 DNA sequence: TGCGCCAGCAGCCAAGAGTCGCAGGCGGAGCCCTACGAGCAGTACTTC.

This chain links TRBV7-6 with TRBJ2-1; 8 bases are a match to TRBD2. This CDR3 has 14 residues. V gave up 2 bases and J gave up 4 bases; unmatched junction bases: 1. The germline V gene has CDR1 SGHVS and CDR2 FNYEAQ. The CDR3 region has the DNA TGTGCCAGCAGCTTAACTAGCGGATACAATGAGCAGTTCTTC. This translates into CASSLTSGYNEQFF.

J is TRBJ1-2 and V is TRBV7-9, with D hard to call. CDR1 and CDR2 (germline): SEHNR, FQNEAQ (reference sequence). The CDR3 contains 12 residues. The V gene lost 9 bases and the J gene lost 4 bases, with 12 bases spanning the gap. In nucleotides, the CDR3 is TGTGCCAGTTCAACAGAGATCTATGGCTACACCTTC. Protein: CASSTEIYGYTF.

This chain connects TRBV10-3 to TRBJ2-3; D remains unclear. The CDR3 loop spans 15 amino acids. Germline V CDR1 and CDR2: ENHRY, SYGVKD. Trimming took off 2 bases at V and 3 bases at J, with 12 bases between the two ends. DNA for the CDR3: TGTGCCATCAGTGAGCGCCCGGCACAGACAGATACGCAGTATTTT. Encoded protein: CAISERPAQTDTQYF.

The rearrangement uses TRBV18 and TRBJ1-5; D uncertain. V lost 3 bases, J lost 2 bases, and 8 bases lay in between. The CDR3 sequence is 14 residues long. Germline CDR1 and CDR2: KGHSH and LQKENI. The DNA of the CDR3 is TGTGCCAGCTCACCGACCTTGGGCAATCAGCCCCAGCATTTT. Residues: CASSPTLGNQPQHF.

The V and J genes are TRBV27 and TRBJ2-1; D gene ambiguous. CDR3 size: 12 residues. Trimming removed 2 bases at V and 8 bases at J, with 7 bases between. Per the germline V gene, CDR1 is MNHEY and CDR2 is SMNVEV (reference sequence). The CDR3 spells CASSLGPDEQFF. As DNA, the CDR3 is TGTGCCAGCAGTTTAGGACCGGATGAGCAGTTCTTC.

The chain recombines TRBV7-8 with TRBJ1-1, with 7 bases identical to TRBD1. Per the germline V gene, CDR1 is SGHVS and CDR2 is FQNEAQ. V was clipped by 4 bases and J by 1 base; unmatched bases: 6. The CDR3 contains 15 residues. The CDR3 region is CASSSNKGANTEAFF. The CDR3 DNA reads TGTGCCAGCAGCTCAAATAAGGGGGCGAACACTGAAGCTTTCTTT.

The rearrangement uses TRBV27 and TRBJ1-2; 7 nucleotides match TRBD1. The germline gives CDR1 MNHEY, CDR2 SMNVEV (reference sequence). The CDR3 consists of 14 residues. J lost 0 bases, V lost 6 bases, and 4 bases had no gene match. The CDR3 protein is CASRGTEANYGYTF. CDR3 nucleotide sequence: TGTGCCAGCAGAGGGACAGAAGCTAACTATGGCTACACCTTC.

This chain uses TRBV5-1 with TRBJ2-5; D not resolved. The germline V gene encodes CDR1 SGHRS and CDR2 YFSETQ. V gave up 3 bases and J gave up 4 bases, with 16 bases separating them. The CDR3 is 15 residues long. CDR3 DNA sequence: TGCGCCAGCAGCTACCAGACTGGCCCCACAGAGACCCAGTACTTC. It translates to CASSYQTGPTETQYF.

This chain joins TRBV2 and TRBJ2-1; 12 nucleotides match TRBD2. The CDR3 covers 18 residues. Germline V CDR1 and CDR2: SNHLY, FYNNEI. After removal of 3 bases from V and 2 bases from J, the junction contained 8 bases not matched to a gene. DNA for the CDR3: TGTGCCAGCAGTGAGAAGGGGACTAGCGGGTATCCCTACAATGAGCAGTTCTTC. This encodes CASSEKGTSGYPYNEQFF.

The chain links TRBV6-1 to TRBJ2-1; 9 bases fit TRBD2. The V segment lost 0 bases and the J segment 4 bases; nucleotides outside the gene matches: 4. Looked up from germline, CDR1 is MNHNS and CDR2 is SASEGT. The CDR3 covers 16 residues. CDR3: CASSEAREGLYNEQFF. CDR3 nucleotides: TGTGCCAGCAGTGAAGCGCGGGAGGGCCTTTACAATGAGCAGTTCTTC.

This clone showed up just once. The rearrangement uses TRBV6-1 and TRBJ2-7, with 7 bases matching TRBD1. Trimming took 6 bases from V and 7 from J; bases not matched to a gene: 6. Per the germline V gene, CDR1 is MNHNS and CDR2 is SASEGT. CDR3 length: 12 amino acids. The CDR3 region has the DNA TGTGCCAGCAGAGGGACAGTTGTTGAGCAGTACTTC. This encodes CASRGTVVEQYF.

V gene TRBV19 combines with J gene TRBJ1-2; D may be TRBD1 (5 bases). V lost 3 bases and J lost 8, with 16 bases in between. CDR1 and CDR2 from the germline V gene are LNHDA and SQIVND (reference sequence). This CDR3 comprises 14 residues. The CDR3: CASSIAPQGLGYTF. The CDR3, as DNA: TGTGCCAGTAGTATCGCTCCCCAGGGTTTAGGCTACACCTTC. Using reference TRBV19 and TRBJ1-2 for the parts outside the CDR3, the full variable domain is DGGITQSPKYLFRKEGQNVTLSCEQNLNHDAMYWYRQDPGQGLRLIYYSQIVNDFQKGDIAEGYSVSREKKESFPLTVTSAQKNPTAFYLCASSIAPQGLGYTFGSGTRLTVV.

The V gene is TRBV5-1, the J gene TRBJ2-3; 10 bases are shared with TRBD2. The V segment lost 2 bases and the J segment 5 bases; nucleotides outside the gene matches: 8. The length of the CDR3 is 16 residues. CDR1 and CDR2 from the germline V gene are SGHRS and YFSETQ. CDR3 loop: CASSFQAGGRIDTQYF. The CDR3, as DNA: TGCGCCAGCAGCTTCCAAGCGGGAGGGCGCATAGATACGCAGTATTTT.

The chain employs TRBV27 and TRBJ2-2; 11 bases are a match to TRBD2. V lost 2 bases and J lost 14; bases outside the gene matches: 7. The CDR3 sequence is 14 residues long. Germline V lookup: CDR1 MNHEY, CDR2 SMNVEV (reference sequence). CDR3 nucleotides: TGTGCCAGCAGTTTACGTTTAGCGGGAGGGGGTCTGTTTTTT. Protein product: CASSLRLAGGGLFF.

This chain links TRBV6-6 with TRBJ2-7; D is ambiguous. The germline V and J ends were trimmed by 2 bases and 2 bases, with 10 bases remaining between them. CDR1 and CDR2 from the germline V gene are MNHNY and SVGAGI (reference sequence). This CDR3 comprises 14 residues. Written as DNA, the CDR3 is TGTGCCAGCAGTTACGAGACTCTGGCCTACGAGCAGTACTTC. Translation gives CASSYETLAYEQYF.

This chain joins TRBV6-5 and TRBJ2-7, with D perhaps matching TRBD1 or TRBD2 (6 bases each). Trimming left V 4 bases short and J 0 bases short, with 16 bases between. The CDR3 runs 16 residues. Germline CDR1 and CDR2: MNHEY and SVGAGI. The CDR3 protein is CASSSQGRGFSYEQYF. The CDR3 nucleotides are TGTGCCAGCAGTTCTCAGGGGCGGGGCTTCTCCTACGAGCAGTACTTC.